This TCR beta chain was obtained from a study of cytomegalovirus exposure and HLA in healthy donors. General observations from the study: The classifier reportedly diagnosed cytomegalovirus status with high sensitivity and specificity. A list of 164 TCR beta chains associated with cytomegalovirus was given. For presence/absence analyses, sequencing depth was assumed to be roughly uniform across donors.

Germline lookup yields CDR1 MNHEY and CDR2 SVGAGI. There are 15 residues in the CDR3. V shed 6 bases and J 5 bases; nucleotides not matched to a gene: 10. All donors participated as healthy donors of bone marrow. Concerning this clone: Its antigen is not known.

PCR involved 60 Vbeta and 13 Jbeta primers. Repertoires were generated with immunoSEQ multiplex PCR, while TCRdb's copy carries only in-frame clones and drops some. The sample has approximately 170,000 clones; roughly four fifths are singletons. The chain joins TRBV6-5 to TRBJ1-1, with 9 bases fitting TRBD1. The clonotype was recovered from a female donor in good health and CMV-seronegative. Sequenced: PBMCs. The CDR3 sequence is CASSRRDREGTEAFF. CDR3 nucleotides: TGTGCCAGCAGCCGCCGGGACAGGGAAGGGACTGAAGCTTTCTTT.